A single sample gave rise to the 16 T cell receptor beta chains below, sequenced in a study of CD8 T cells in Susac syndrome. An amount of RNA that ranged from 0.5 to 1 ug was reverse transcribed with random hexamers. Each CDR3 protein is one row after TCRdb ran MiXCR on the immunoSEQ multiplex PCR reads. The sample contains 200,000 to 250,000 distinct CDR3 sequences, 94% of which appear only once. The sequencing input was CD4+ T cells from PBMCs. The receptor source for this set is a human donor with Susac syndrome.

V and J are TRBV4-3 and TRBJ1-1; D ambiguous. This CDR3 contains 14 residues. Germline loops: CDR1 LGHNA, CDR2 YSLEER. V was pared by 3 bases and J by 0 bases, with 8 bases between. The CDR3 sequence is CASSHGTVNTEAFF. DNA of the CDR3: TGCGCCAGCAGCCATGGTACTGTGAACACTGAAGCTTTCTTT.

The chain links TRBV28 to TRBJ1-3; TRBD1 agrees at 9 bases. The CDR3 is 16 residues long. CDR1 and CDR2 from the germline V gene are MDHEN and SYDVKM. Germline trimming cut 3 bases from V and 0 bases from J; bases unmatched to any gene: 3. The CDR3 loop reads CASSFSTGGSGNTIYF. The CDR3 nucleotides are TGTGCCAGCAGTTTCTCGACAGGGGGCTCTGGAAACACCATATATTTT.

The chain employs TRBV6-5 and TRBJ1-6; D gene unclear. V was cut by 8 bases and J by 0 bases, with 8 bases left in between. The CDR3 has 14 amino acids. Per germline, CDR1 MNHEY and CDR2 SVGAGI. CDR3 sequence reads: CASQTHSYNSPLHF. DNA of the CDR3: TGTGCCAGCCAAACCCACTCCTATAATTCACCCCTCCACTTT.

The rearrangement uses TRBV7-8 and TRBJ2-3, with D tentatively TRBD2 (5 bases). The CDR3 totals 15 residues. CDR1 is SGHVS, CDR2 FQNEAQ, per germline. V lost 5 bases, J lost 2 bases, and 14 bases lay in between. CDR3 bases: TGTGCCAGCAGCATCCCGGGAACATCCACAGATACGCAGTATTTT. The encoded protein is CASSIPGTSTDTQYF.

The chain links TRBV6-2 or TRBV6-3 to TRBJ1-2; D unclear. V lost 8 bases, J lost 5 bases, and 15 bases lay in between. Germline assignment: CDR1 MNHEY and CDR2 SVGEGT. CDR3 size: 13 residues. CDR3 sequence reads: CASFNPDGYGYTF. Here the CDR3 DNA reads TGTGCCAGCTTTAACCCGGACGGATATGGCTACACCTTC.

The chain couples TRBV7-2 to TRBJ2-3, with a tentative D call TRBD2 (6 bases). Germline V gives CDR1 SGHTA, CDR2 FQGNSA. Trimming shortened V by 1 base and J by 0 bases, and 11 bases separated the two germline ends. The CDR3 runs 16 residues. CDR3: CASSLGPSASTDTQYF. As DNA, the CDR3 is TGTGCCAGCAGCTTAGGTCCTAGCGCAAGCACAGATACGCAGTATTTT.

V gene TRBV20-1 combines with J gene TRBJ1-1, with a possible D match to TRBD1 (5 bases). The CDR3 spans 14 residues. Germline CDR1 reads DFQATT; CDR2 reads SNEGSKA (reference sequence). The germline V and J ends were trimmed by 0 bases and 6 bases, with 14 bases remaining between them. CDR3 DNA sequence: TGCAGTGCTAGAGATGCAGCAGGGTCCTCTGAAGCTTTCTTT. It codes for CSARDAAGSSEAFF.

This rearrangement joins TRBV3-1 to TRBJ2-1; a weak D match, TRBD1 (6 bases). The CDR3 sequence is 14 residues long. Germline assignment: CDR1 LGHDT and CDR2 YNNKEL (reference sequence). V was pared by 3 bases and J by 7 bases, with 13 bases between. The DNA of the CDR3 is TGTGCCAGCAGCCATCCAACGACAGGAAATGAGCAGTTCTTC. Translation gives CASSHPTTGNEQFF.

In this sample, this clonotype turned up once. The J gene is TRBJ2-1, the V gene TRBV20-1; 10 nucleotides match TRBD2. Trimming at V came to 4 bases and at J to 6 bases, leaving 6 bases not matched to a gene. The CDR3 covers 14 residues. The germline CDR1 and CDR2 sequences are DFQATT and SNEGSKA (reference sequence). The CDR3 sequence: CSAIEPSGGNEQFF. The CDR3 coding sequence is TGCAGTGCTATTGAGCCTAGCGGGGGCAATGAGCAGTTCTTC.

The chain uses TRBV20-1 and TRBJ2-3; TRBD1 matches at 9 bases. The CDR3 is 18 residues long. Germline CDR1 and CDR2: DFQATT and SNEGSKA (reference sequence). The J segment lost 3 bases and the V segment lost 2 bases, leaving 15 bases of the junction unmatched. In DNA, the CDR3 is TGCAGTGCTAGACCGCGCAAACTCCGGGACAGGGTTACAGATACGCAGTATTTT. Its protein product is CSARPRKLRDRVTDTQYF.

CDR3 loop: CASSPRGRGDQPQHF. In nucleotides, the CDR3 is TGTGCCAGCAGCCCCAGGGGGCGCGGCGATCAGCCCCAGCATTTT. The chain recombines TRBV7-2 with TRBJ1-5; 8 bases are shared with TRBD1. This CDR3 has 15 amino acids. Germline CDR1 reads SGHTA; CDR2 reads FQGNSA. The V gene end was trimmed by 5 bases and the J gene end by 5 bases; junction bases not matched to a gene: 8.

V is TRBV6-5 and J is TRBJ2-7; 8 positions match TRBD1. The ends lost 5 bases at V and 8 bases at J; junction bases unmatched: 14. The CDR3 is 15 residues long. The germline gives CDR1 MNHEY, CDR2 SVGAGI. The CDR3 DNA sequence: TGTGCCAGCAGTGACAGACAGGGGACCCTGGGCCAGCAGTACTTC. It codes for CASSDRQGTLGQQYF.

The chain has TRBV25-1 and TRBJ1-2; the D gene is possibly TRBD1 (5 bases). This CDR3 has 14 amino acids. Germline lookup yields CDR1 MGHDK and CDR2 SYGVNS. The V gene lost 1 base and the J gene lost 5 bases, with 11 bases spanning the gap. The CDR3 loop reads CASSESSQGYGYTF. Written as DNA, the CDR3 is TGTGCCAGCAGTGAATCCTCCCAGGGATATGGCTACACCTTC.

The count of this clonotype is one. The chain carries TRBV20-1 and TRBJ2-4, with TRBD1 matching 9 bases. With V trimmed by 5 bases and J by 0 bases, 11 bases remained unmatched. This CDR3 contains 17 residues. The germline V gene encodes CDR1 DFQATT and CDR2 SNEGSKA (reference sequence). The CDR3 spells CSAGLGQGYQAKNIQYF. The DNA for the CDR3 is TGCAGTGCTGGGCTGGGACAGGGATACCAAGCCAAAAACATTCAGTACTTC.

This chain connects TRBV4-2 to TRBJ2-7, with 8 bases aligning to TRBD1. This CDR3 contains 14 residues. The junction had 8 bases not matched to a gene; V was cut back by 6 bases and J by 4 bases. Germline V gene sequence: CDR1 LGHNA, CDR2 YNFKEQ. Written as DNA, the CDR3 is TGTGCCAGCAGTCCGGGACAGGCGGGGTACGAGCAGTACTTC. Translation gives CASSPGQAGYEQYF.

The CDR3 DNA follows: TGCAGTGCTAGTAGGAGGGGCGGCCCGTTAAGTTGGACCTTC. Translating gives CSASRRGGPLSWTF. The rearrangement links TRBV20-1 to TRBJ1-2; a possible D gene is TRBD1 (5 bases). The CDR3 runs 14 residues. The ends were cut back, 3 bases at V and 14 bases at J, with 25 bases in the middle. CDR1 and CDR2 (germline): DFQATT, SNEGSKA (reference sequence).